Following are 27 T cell receptor beta chains from one sample sequenced in a study of blood T cells in healthy people across ages. The authors ran a second PCR of roughly 6 to 12 cycles using a sample-barcoded 5' primer and a J-beta primer mix. One entry per CDR3 protein results from TCRdb running MiXCR on the 5' RACE reads. This sample has 800,000 or so distinct CDR3 sequences; 55% to 65% occur once, and the top ten carry 25% to 30%. What was sequenced was blood. All receptors come from a man aged 25-40 years in good health.

This rearrangement joins TRBV7-2 to TRBJ2-7; 12 nucleotides line up with TRBD1. V shed 1 base, J shed 1 base, and the junction held 5 bases outside the gene matches. From germline, CDR1 is SGHTA and CDR2 FQGNSA. The CDR3 covers 17 residues. The CDR3 coding sequence is TGTGCCAGCAGCTTAGGGTTGGGACAGGGGGCTTCCTACGAGCAGTACTTC. Translated, it gives CASSLGLGQGASYEQYF.

V usage is TRBV20-1 and J usage is TRBJ2-4; 7 bases map to TRBD2. Germline V gene sequence: CDR1 DFQATT, CDR2 SNEGSKA (reference sequence). The CDR3 extends over 15 amino acids. The V gene end was trimmed by 2 bases and the J gene end by 7 bases; junction bases not matched to a gene: 11. This CDR3 is CSARTGSGDSNIQYF. In DNA form, the CDR3 reads TGCAGTGCTAGAACTGGGAGCGGGGATAGTAACATTCAGTACTTC.

The rearrangement joins TRBV20-1 to TRBJ2-1; D unresolved. This CDR3 has 13 residues. Deletions cut 4 bases from V and 8 bases from J, with 15 bases between. Germline V gene lookup returns CDR1 DFQATT and CDR2 SNEGSKA (reference sequence). The CDR3 here is CSAITGPLDEQFF. The CDR3 nucleotides are TGCAGTGCTATTACTGGGCCGTTGGATGAGCAGTTCTTC.

V gene TRBV7-9 combines with J gene TRBJ2-5; D unresolved. The J call is doubtful: the DNA matches TRBJ2-7 better. CDR3 length equals 14 residues. Germline lookup yields CDR1 SEHNR and CDR2 FQNEAQ (reference sequence). CDR3 sequence: CASSRRVESIEQYF. CDR3 DNA: TGTGCCAGCAGTCGTCGGGTAGAATCTATCGAGCAGTACTTC.

This clonotype was recorded a few times. V gene TRBV2 combines with J gene TRBJ2-5; D perhaps matches TRBD1 (5 bases). CDR3 size: 15 residues. Looked up from germline, CDR1 is SNHLY and CDR2 is FYNNEI. Trimming removed 7 bases at V and 6 bases at J, with 21 bases between. As DNA, the CDR3 is TGTGCCAGCATAGATCAGGGCGGTTTTCGGAAGACCCAGTACTTC. This gives the protein CASIDQGGFRKTQYF.

The rearrangement links TRBV5-1 to TRBJ2-3; a possible D gene is TRBD1 (5 bases). Germline values: CDR1 SGHRS, CDR2 YFSETQ. The ends were cut back, 4 bases at V and 6 bases at J, with 15 bases in the middle. The CDR3 is 14 amino acids. The CDR3 spells CASSVSTESDTQYF. The CDR3 region has the DNA TGCGCCAGCAGCGTGTCGACAGAAAGCGATACGCAGTATTTT. The complete variable domain, with remaining parts taken from reference TRBV5-1 and TRBJ2-3, reads KAGVTQTPRYLIKTRGQQVTLSCSPISGHRSVSWYQQTPGQGLQFLFEYFSETQRNKGNFPGRFSGRQFSNSRSEMNVSTLELGDSALYLCASSVSTESDTQYFGPGTRLTVL.

This chain connects TRBV9 to TRBJ2-7; D possibly corresponds to TRBD1 (6 bases). CDR1 SGDLS and CDR2 YYNGEE come from the germline V gene. The germline V and J ends were trimmed by 3 bases and 2 bases, with 12 bases remaining between them. This CDR3 comprises 14 residues. DNA of the CDR3: TGTGCCAGCAGCGCCAGGGACAACCCCTACGAGCAGTACTTC. Translated: CASSARDNPYEQYF.

The chain has TRBV7-2 and TRBJ2-7; D might be TRBD1 (5 bases). The CDR3 length is 15 residues. CDR1 and CDR2 (germline): SGHTA, FQGNSA. The V and J ends lost 4 bases and 7 bases respectively, with 20 bases between them. The CDR3 bases are TGTACCAGCAGCTACGGACATAGCCTTCCTGAGGAGCAGTACTTC. Encoded protein: CTSSYGHSLPEEQYF.

This clonotype was detected a few times. This rearrangement joins TRBV12-3 or TRBV12-4 to TRBJ1-2; D remains unclear. The CDR3 has 14 amino acids. Trimming took 7 bases from V and 3 from J, leaving 15 bases between them. The DNA for the CDR3 is TGTGCCAGCACCCCATCGGGGAGGGACTATGGCTACACCTTC. Protein product: CASTPSGRDYGYTF.

Turning to this clonotype: This may arise from a read error, as a much more abundant clone is one base away. V usage is TRBV4-3 and J usage is TRBJ1-2; tentative D call: TRBD1 (6 bases). Trimming took 3 bases from V and 9 from J, leaving 17 bases between them. The CDR3 totals 14 residues. Germline CDR1 reads LGHNA; CDR2 reads YSLEER. The DNA of the CDR3 is TGCGCCAGCAGCCAGGGCCCAGGACAGTTTAGCTACACCTTC. Residues: CASSQGPGQFSYTF.

Details on this clonotype: One end of the junction varies from germline; a read error may be responsible. This chain uses TRBV7-2 with TRBJ2-7; D may be TRBD1 or TRBD2 (5 bases each). Germline assignment: CDR1 SGHTA and CDR2 FQGNSA. CDR3 length equals 15 residues. The CDR3 bases are TGCGCCAGCAGCACAGGTCCAGGGACCCCCTACGAGCAGTACTTC. Amino acid sequence: CASSTGPGTPYEQYF.

The rearrangement joins TRBV29-1 to TRBJ1-5; D ambiguous. Per germline, CDR1 SQVTM and CDR2 ANQGSEA. Trimming cost V 4 bases and J 5 bases, with 12 bases left between them. The CDR3 totals 13 residues. In nucleotides, the CDR3 is TGCAGCGTTGGGGCCTCCTTTGATCAGCCCCAGCATTTT. Protein product: CSVGASFDQPQHF. The whole variable domain, remainder taken from reference TRBV29-1 and TRBJ1-5, is SAVISQKPSRDICQRGTSLTIQCQVDSQVTMMFWYRQQPGQSLTLIATANQGSEATYESGFVIDKFPISRPNLTFSTLTVSNMSPEDSSIYLCSVGASFDQPQHFGDGTRLSIL.

The chain recombines TRBV20-1 with TRBJ2-1; D assignment may be TRBD1 or TRBD2 (7 bases each). The DNA end lines up better with TRBJ2-7; the J call may be wrong. The CDR3 runs 14 residues. In germline, CDR1 is DFQATT, CDR2 SNEGSKA (reference sequence). CDR3 in DNA: TGCAGTGCTGGGGGGGACAGAGAAATGAGCGAGCAGTACTTC. It codes for CSAGGDREMSEQYF.

The V and J genes are TRBV6-2 or TRBV6-3 and TRBJ2-5; D gene uncertain. V was trimmed by 2 bases and J by 5 bases, leaving 12 bases between them. From germline, CDR1 is MNHEY and CDR2 SVGEGT. The CDR3 is 14 amino acids. Here the CDR3 DNA reads TGTGCCAGCAGTTACAATCTAGGTCGGGAGACCCAGTACTTC. This gives the protein CASSYNLGRETQYF.

The chain employs TRBV5-6 and TRBJ2-5, with a tentative D call TRBD1 (6 bases). With the DNA end fitting TRBJ2-7 better, the J assignment may be wrong. Germline loops: CDR1 SGHDT, CDR2 YYEEEE. The CDR3 loop spans 15 amino acids. The DNA for the CDR3 is TGTGCCAGCAGGTTACAGTCGAGGACAGCCCACGAGCAGTACTTC. This encodes CASRLQSRTAHEQYF.

As to this clonotype: The germline gene is not matched at one end of the junction; a read error may be the cause. The J gene is TRBJ2-6, the V gene TRBV11-2, with a possible D match to TRBD1 (5 bases). This CDR3 comprises 17 residues. The V gene's germline CDR1 is SGHAT and CDR2 FQNNGV. The CDR3 DNA is TGTGCCAGCAGCACAGCCCGGGCCCCTTCTGGGGCCAACGTCCCGACTTTC. The encoded protein is CASSTARAPSGANVPTF.

The V call is TRBV6-2 or TRBV6-3, the J call TRBJ2-5; D is perhaps TRBD1 (5 bases). Germline CDR1 MNHEY, CDR2 SVGEGT. The V end lost 11 bases, the J end lost 5 bases, and 15 bases lay between the germline ends. The CDR3 runs 12 residues. CDR3 DNA sequence: TGTGCCCGCGACCTCAGGGTCGAGACCCAGTACTTC. As protein: CARDLRVETQYF.

This chain uses TRBV20-1 with TRBJ2-7; 8 bases line up with TRBD2. CDR1 is DFQATT, CDR2 SNEGSKA, per germline (reference sequence). This CDR3 is 14 amino acids long. The V segment lost 7 bases and the J segment 4 bases; nucleotides outside the gene matches: 12. CDR3 sequence: CSGREAGGRYEQYF. CDR3 bases: TGCAGTGGGAGAGAGGCGGGGGGAAGATACGAGCAGTACTTC.

The chain uses TRBV20-1 and TRBJ1-2; no firm D call. CDR1 and CDR2 from the germline V gene are DFQATT and SNEGSKA (reference sequence). V lost 3 bases to trimming and J lost 0 bases, with 5 bases between them. This CDR3 is built from 12 residues. CDR3 in amino acids: CSARATNYGYTF. The CDR3 nucleotides are TGCAGTGCTAGGGCCACTAACTATGGCTACACCTTC.

The chain combines TRBV6-5 with TRBJ2-1; 8 bases are a match to TRBD2. V trimming: 2 bases; J trimming: 8 bases; junction bases outside the gene matches: 8. CDR1 MNHEY and CDR2 SVGAGI come from the germline V gene. The CDR3 is 15 amino acids. The CDR3 here is CASSYQGSGVDEQFF. The CDR3 region has the DNA TGTGCCAGCAGTTACCAGGGTAGCGGGGTGGATGAGCAGTTCTTC.

The chain combines TRBV4-3 with TRBJ2-7; possibly TRBD1 for D (6 bases). This CDR3 contains 14 residues. V was cut by 4 bases and J by 0 bases, with 10 bases left in between. Per germline, CDR1 LGHNA and CDR2 YSLEER. CDR3 residues: CASSLGTHSYEQYF. In DNA, the CDR3 is TGCGCCAGCAGCCTCGGGACACACTCCTACGAGCAGTACTTC.

Worth noting for this clonotype: A junction boundary mismatches the germline segment, possibly from a read error. The CDR3 spells CVSSSAVPGQGANYNEQFF. The CDR3 nucleotides are TGTGTCAGCAGCTCCGCTGTCCCGGGACAGGGAGCGAATTACAATGAGCAGTTCTTC. This chain links TRBV12-3 or TRBV12-4 with TRBJ2-1; 9 nucleotides agree with TRBD1. The CDR3 length is 19 residues.

This clonotype was counted many times. The rearrangement joins TRBV5-1 to TRBJ2-1, with TRBD1 matching 9 bases. This CDR3 region has 16 residues. V trimming: 4 bases; J trimming: 8 bases; junction bases outside the gene matches: 13. CDR1 and CDR2 from the germline V gene are SGHRS and YFSETQ. The CDR3 protein is CASSAKGDRVGDEQFF. CDR3 DNA: TGCGCCAGCAGCGCTAAGGGGGACAGGGTAGGCGATGAGCAGTTCTTC. Combining the CDR3 with reference TRBV5-1 and TRBJ2-1 gives the whole variable domain KAGVTQTPRYLIKTRGQQVTLSCSPISGHRSVSWYQQTPGQGLQFLFEYFSETQRNKGNFPGRFSGRQFSNSRSEMNVSTLELGDSALYLCASSAKGDRVGDEQFFGPGTRLTVL.

This clonotype was recorded only once. This chain links TRBV4-3 with TRBJ2-1, with 7 bases fitting TRBD2. Unmatched junction bases numbered 12, after V lost 0 bases and J lost 4 bases. Germline V gene sequence: CDR1 LGHNA, CDR2 YSLEER. The length of the CDR3 is 18 residues. CDR3: CASSQEFGSSGVYNEQFF. The DNA of the CDR3 is TGCGCCAGCAGCCAAGAATTCGGTTCGAGCGGGGTTTACAATGAGCAGTTCTTC.

The chain is built from TRBV27 and TRBJ1-2; D may be TRBD1 (6 bases). V was trimmed by 3 bases and J by 1 base, leaving 15 bases between them. Germline V lookup: CDR1 MNHEY, CDR2 SMNVEV (reference sequence). The CDR3 totals 16 residues. The CDR3 DNA is TGTGCCAGCAGTTTTTACTCCAGGGGAATTAACTATGGCTACACCTTC. Amino acids: CASSFYSRGINYGYTF.

This rearrangement joins TRBV20-1 to TRBJ2-2; tentatively, D is TRBD2 (5 bases). The V end lost 6 bases, the J end lost 4 bases, and 15 bases lay between the germline ends. CDR1 and CDR2 (germline): DFQATT, SNEGSKA (reference sequence). The CDR3 is made up of 14 amino acids. CDR3 sequence: CSARPREITGELFF. The CDR3 DNA sequence: TGCAGTGCCCGCCCCCGGGAAATCACCGGGGAGCTGTTTTTT.

This clonotype was detected many times. CDR3 region: CASSPPTGLNNEQFF. The CDR3 coding sequence is TGTGCCAGCAGCCCCCCGACAGGGTTGAACAATGAGCAGTTCTTC. The chain links TRBV5-6 to TRBJ2-1, with 7 bases fitting TRBD1. The CDR3 totals 15 residues. Germline CDR1 and CDR2: SGHDT and YYEEEE. The V gene end was trimmed by 4 bases and the J gene end by 5 bases; junction bases not matched to a gene: 9.